The rows below give T cell receptor beta chains drawn from one sample of a study of cytomegalovirus exposure and HLA in healthy donors. Produced via immunoSEQ multiplex PCR; TCRdb's table is partial and in-frame only. Here the sample spans over 110,000 clones, approximately 80% being singletons. Sequenced material: PBMCs. The receptors here all came from a woman aged 40 to 50 in good health and CMV-seropositive. CDR3s include the opening cysteine and the closing phenylalanine or tryptophan. Each record gives: clone size, D gene, V gene, J gene, CDR3 protein, CDR3 DNA. D genes are given only for firm matches. Rows may omit the clone size; those that give it use once, few, many or a size class.

clone_size: .
d_call: .
v_call: TRBV10-3
j_call: TRBJ1-2
cdr3_aa: CAISDGGTFLANYGYTF
cdr3_nt: TGTGCCATCAGTGACGGCGGGACCTTTCTAGCTAACTATGGCTACACCTTC

clone_size: .
d_call: .
v_call: TRBV15
j_call: TRBJ2-2
cdr3_aa: CATSRDLTGELFF
cdr3_nt: TGTGCCACCAGCAGAGATCTAACCGGGGAGCTGTTCTTT

clone_size: .
d_call: TRBD2
v_call: TRBV28
j_call: TRBJ2-7
cdr3_aa: CASSWSSGTYEQYF
cdr3_nt: TGTGCCAGCAGTTGGTCTAGCGGGACCTACGAGCAGTACTTC

clone_size: .
d_call: TRBD2
v_call: TRBV28
j_call: TRBJ2-3
cdr3_aa: CASSFPTSAPDTQYF
cdr3_nt: TGTGCCAGCAGTTTCCCTACTAGCGCCCCAGATACGCAGTATTTT

clone_size: .
d_call: TRBD1
v_call: TRBV28
j_call: TRBJ1-1
cdr3_aa: CASSGTDRAYEAFF
cdr3_nt: TGTGCCAGCAGCGGGACCGACAGGGCTTATGAGGCTTTCTTT

clone_size: .
d_call: .
v_call: TRBV10-2
j_call: TRBJ2-7
cdr3_aa: CATLGSPLEQYF
cdr3_nt: TGCGCCACCCTGGGCAGCCCCCTGGAGCAGTACTTC

clone_size: once
d_call: .
v_call: TRBV18
j_call: TRBJ2-3
cdr3_aa: CASSPPRSTDTQYF
cdr3_nt: TGTGCCAGCTCACCACCGAGGAGCACAGATACGCAGTATTTT

clone_size: .
d_call: TRBD1
v_call: TRBV11-1
j_call: TRBJ1-1
cdr3_aa: CASSRQGTTEAFF
cdr3_nt: TGTGCCAGCAGTCGACAGGGAACGACTGAAGCTTTCTTT

clone_size: once
d_call: TRBD2
v_call: TRBV9
j_call: TRBJ2-7
cdr3_aa: CASSPQGLAGGEQYF
cdr3_nt: TGTGCCAGCAGCCCTCAAGGACTAGCGGGTGGCGAGCAGTACTTC

clone_size: .
d_call: .
v_call: TRBV6-1
j_call: TRBJ2-6
cdr3_aa: CASSSFSGANVLTF
cdr3_nt: TGTGCCAGCAGTTCCTTCTCTGGGGCCAACGTCCTGACTTTC

clone_size: .
d_call: .
v_call: TRBV5-4
j_call: TRBJ2-7
cdr3_aa: CASSAGQTYEQYF
cdr3_nt: TGTGCCAGCAGCGCGGGACAGACCTACGAGCAGTACTTC

clone_size: .
d_call: .
v_call: TRBV19
j_call: TRBJ2-2
cdr3_aa: CASSINRGTGELFF
cdr3_nt: TGTGCCAGTAGTATCAATCGCGGCACCGGGGAGCTGTTTTTT

clone_size: .
d_call: TRBD2
v_call: TRBV19
j_call: TRBJ2-1
cdr3_aa: CASSILAGSSYNEQFF
cdr3_nt: TGTGCCAGTAGTATACTAGCGGGTAGCTCCTACAATGAGCAGTTCTTC

clone_size: .
d_call: .
v_call: TRBV10-2
j_call: TRBJ1-2
cdr3_aa: CASSGEGRANYGYTF
cdr3_nt: TGCGCCAGCAGCGGAGAAGGGAGAGCTAACTATGGCTACACCTTC

clone_size: .
d_call: .
v_call: TRBV4-1
j_call: TRBJ1-2
cdr3_aa: CASSQVEGDYGYTF
cdr3_nt: TGCGCCAGCAGCCAAGTCGAGGGTGACTATGGCTACACCTTC

clone_size: .
d_call: .
v_call: TRBV6-5
j_call: TRBJ1-1
cdr3_aa: CASSYSRNTEAFF
cdr3_nt: TGTGCCAGCAGTTACTCCCGGAACACTGAAGCTTTCTTT

clone_size: .
d_call: .
v_call: TRBV7-6
j_call: TRBJ2-3
cdr3_aa: CASSPTRDTQYF
cdr3_nt: TGTGCCAGCAGCCCAACACGAGATACGCAGTATTTT

clone_size: .
d_call: TRBD1
v_call: TRBV27
j_call: TRBJ2-7
cdr3_aa: CASSLGVGRGLNEQYF
cdr3_nt: TGTGCCAGCAGTCTCGGGGTGGGAAGGGGGCTAAACGAGCAGTACTTC

clone_size: .
d_call: TRBD1
v_call: TRBV7-2
j_call: TRBJ1-1
cdr3_aa: CASSSRQGAMNTEAFF
cdr3_nt: TGTGCCAGCAGCTCCCGACAGGGGGCCATGAACACTGAAGCTTTCTTT

clone_size: .
d_call: .
v_call: TRBV30
j_call: TRBJ2-5
cdr3_aa: CAWSVSEETQYF
cdr3_nt: TGTGCCTGGAGTGTTTCTGAAGAGACCCAGTACTTC

clone_size: few
d_call: TRBD2
v_call: TRBV19
j_call: TRBJ2-1
cdr3_aa: CASSRLAGDNEQFF
cdr3_nt: TGTGCCAGTAGTAGACTAGCGGGAGACAATGAGCAGTTCTTC

clone_size: .
d_call: TRBD1
v_call: TRBV5-1
j_call: TRBJ2-7
cdr3_aa: CASSLVNRGDEQYF
cdr3_nt: TGCGCCAGCAGCTTGGTCAACAGGGGGGACGAGCAGTACTTC

clone_size: .
d_call: TRBD1
v_call: TRBV6-6
j_call: TRBJ2-6
cdr3_aa: CATTGNGANVLTF
cdr3_nt: TGTGCCACGACAGGGAATGGGGCCAACGTCCTGACTTTC

clone_size: .
d_call: TRBD1
v_call: TRBV6-1
j_call: TRBJ2-7
cdr3_aa: CASRQGLLVYEQYF
cdr3_nt: TGTGCCAGCAGACAGGGGCTCCTTGTGTACGAGCAGTACTTC

clone_size: .
d_call: .
v_call: TRBV13
j_call: TRBJ2-7
cdr3_aa: CASSPGSSYEQYF
cdr3_nt: TGTGCCAGCAGCCCGGGGAGCTCCTACGAGCAGTACTTC

clone_size: few
d_call: .
v_call: TRBV6-5
j_call: TRBJ1-1
cdr3_aa: CASSYSMRENTEAFF
cdr3_nt: TGTGCCAGCAGTTACTCGATGCGGGAGAACACTGAAGCTTTCTTT

clone_size: .
d_call: TRBD2
v_call: TRBV6-1
j_call: TRBJ2-3
cdr3_aa: CASSVQRDRGDTQYF
cdr3_nt: TGTGCCAGCAGTGTACAGCGGGATCGGGGGGATACGCAGTATTTT

clone_size: .
d_call: .
v_call: TRBV11-2
j_call: TRBJ2-3
cdr3_aa: CASSRSRVKDTQYF
cdr3_nt: TGTGCCAGCAGCCGCAGCAGGGTAAAAGATACGCAGTATTTT

clone_size: .
d_call: .
v_call: TRBV27
j_call: TRBJ2-5
cdr3_aa: CASSPGATGTQYF
cdr3_nt: TGTGCCAGCTCCCCAGGGGCTACCGGGACCCAGTACTTC

clone_size: few
d_call: .
v_call: TRBV6-4
j_call: TRBJ2-3
cdr3_aa: CASSDSSSATDTQYF
cdr3_nt: TGTGCCAGCAGTGACTCGAGTAGCGCGACAGATACGCAGTATTTT

clone_size: once
d_call: TRBD1
v_call: TRBV19
j_call: TRBJ1-5
cdr3_aa: CASMGSGGRGNQPQHF
cdr3_nt: TGTGCCAGTATGGGTTCAGGGGGTCGGGGCAATCAGCCCCAGCATTTT

clone_size: .
d_call: TRBD1
v_call: TRBV13
j_call: TRBJ2-1
cdr3_aa: CASSLGGQGSLEQFF
cdr3_nt: TGTGCCAGCAGCCTGGGGGGACAGGGTTCTCTAGAGCAGTTCTTC

clone_size: .
d_call: .
v_call: TRBV6-5
j_call: TRBJ2-7
cdr3_aa: CASPKGHLLSYGQYF
cdr3_nt: TGTGCCAGCCCTAAAGGACATCTCCTGAGTTACGGGCAGTACTTC

clone_size: few
d_call: TRBD2
v_call: TRBV19
j_call: TRBJ2-7
cdr3_aa: CASSPHPGTSGAYEQYF
cdr3_nt: TGTGCCAGTAGTCCTCACCCCGGGACTAGCGGCGCCTACGAGCAGTACTTC